The source of this T cell receptor (beta chain) is a study of blood T cell dynamics during melanoma immunotherapy. This sample's time point: week 3, after first cycle of checkpoint inhibitor. The assay was immunoSEQ multiplex PCR, and TCRdb's table has in-frame clones only and misses some. The sample lists roughly 30,000 clones, roughly 83% seen once, with 10% in the top ten. CDR1 is MNHEY, CDR2 SMNVEV, per germline (reference sequence). The CDR3 totals 16 residues. Trimming removed 4 bases from V and 4 bases from J; junction bases left unmatched: 9. The source of this sequence is a human donor with melanoma. The source was blood, collected from a patient treated with checkpoint blockade. The chain combines TRBV27 with TRBJ2-1, with 8 bases matching TRBD2. The CDR3 spells CASSSATSGPYNEQFF. CDR3 sequence (DNA): TGTGCCAGCAGTTCGGCAACTAGCGGACCATACAATGAGCAGTTCTTC.